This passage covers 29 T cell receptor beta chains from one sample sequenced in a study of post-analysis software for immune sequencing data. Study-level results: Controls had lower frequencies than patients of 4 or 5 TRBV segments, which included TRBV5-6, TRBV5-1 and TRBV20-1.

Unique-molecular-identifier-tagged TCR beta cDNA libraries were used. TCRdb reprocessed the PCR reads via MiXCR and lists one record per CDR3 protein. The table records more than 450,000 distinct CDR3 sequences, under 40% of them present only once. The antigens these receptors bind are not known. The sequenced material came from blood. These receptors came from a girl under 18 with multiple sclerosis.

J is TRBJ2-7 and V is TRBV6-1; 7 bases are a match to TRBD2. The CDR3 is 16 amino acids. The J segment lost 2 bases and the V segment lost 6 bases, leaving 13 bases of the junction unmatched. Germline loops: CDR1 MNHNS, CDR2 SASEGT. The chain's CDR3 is CASRTNSGGLPYEQYF. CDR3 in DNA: TGTGCCAGCAGGACAAATTCGGGGGGTCTGCCCTACGAGCAGTACTTC.

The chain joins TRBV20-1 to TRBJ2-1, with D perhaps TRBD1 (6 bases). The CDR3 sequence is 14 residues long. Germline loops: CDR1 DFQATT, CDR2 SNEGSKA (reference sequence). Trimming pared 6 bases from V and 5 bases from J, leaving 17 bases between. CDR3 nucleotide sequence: TGCAGTGCGGGGGCTGAAACCCGAAACAATGAGCAGTTCTTC. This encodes CSAGAETRNNEQFF.

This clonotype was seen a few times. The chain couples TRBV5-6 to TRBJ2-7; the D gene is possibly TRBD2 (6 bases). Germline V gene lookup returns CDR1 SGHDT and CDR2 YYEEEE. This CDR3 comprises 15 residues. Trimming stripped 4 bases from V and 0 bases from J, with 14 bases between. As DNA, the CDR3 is TGTGCCAGCAGCCCACGGGGGAGAATCTCCTACGAGCAGTACTTC. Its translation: CASSPRGRISYEQYF.

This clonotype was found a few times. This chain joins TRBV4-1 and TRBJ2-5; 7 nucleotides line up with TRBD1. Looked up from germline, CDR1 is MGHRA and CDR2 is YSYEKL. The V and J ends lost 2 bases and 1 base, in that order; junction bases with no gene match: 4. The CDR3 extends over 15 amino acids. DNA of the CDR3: TGCGCCAGCAGCCAAACTGACAGGGTCCAAGAGACCCAGTACTTC. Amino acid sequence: CASSQTDRVQETQYF.

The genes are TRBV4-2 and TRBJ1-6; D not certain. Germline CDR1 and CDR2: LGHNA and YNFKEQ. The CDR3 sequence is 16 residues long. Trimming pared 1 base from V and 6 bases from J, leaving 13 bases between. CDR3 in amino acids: CASSQAGTDFNSPLHF. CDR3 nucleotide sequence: TGTGCCAGCAGCCAAGCGGGAACAGACTTTAATTCACCCCTCCACTTT.

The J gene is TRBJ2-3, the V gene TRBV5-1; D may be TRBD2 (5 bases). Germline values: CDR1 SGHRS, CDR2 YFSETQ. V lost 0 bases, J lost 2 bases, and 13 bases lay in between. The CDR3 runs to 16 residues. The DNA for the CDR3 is TGCGCCAGCAGCTTGGAGGCGGGCCTCTTCACAGATACGCAGTATTTT. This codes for CASSLEAGLFTDTQYF.

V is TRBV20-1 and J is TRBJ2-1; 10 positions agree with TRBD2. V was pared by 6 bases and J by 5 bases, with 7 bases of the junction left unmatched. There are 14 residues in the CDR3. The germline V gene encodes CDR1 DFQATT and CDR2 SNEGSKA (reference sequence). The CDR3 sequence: CSAFFSGGNNEQFF. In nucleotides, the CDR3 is TGCAGTGCCTTTTTTAGCGGGGGGAACAATGAGCAGTTCTTC.

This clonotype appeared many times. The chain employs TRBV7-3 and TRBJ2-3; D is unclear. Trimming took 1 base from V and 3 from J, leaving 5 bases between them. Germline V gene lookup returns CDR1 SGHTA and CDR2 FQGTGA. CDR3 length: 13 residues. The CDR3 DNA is TGTGCCAGCAGCTTAATGGGGACAGATACGCAGTATTTT. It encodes CASSLMGTDTQYF.

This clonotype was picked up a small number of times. CDR3 sequence reads: CASSSQTGRTDTQYF. CDR3 sequence (DNA): TGCGCCAGCAGCTCTCAGACAGGGAGGACAGATACGCAGTATTTT. The chain is built from TRBV5-1 and TRBJ2-3; the D gene is possibly TRBD1 (7 bases). V dropped 3 bases and J dropped 3 bases, with 14 bases sitting between them. Germline V gene data show CDR1 as SGHRS and CDR2 as YFSETQ. CDR3 length equals 15 residues.

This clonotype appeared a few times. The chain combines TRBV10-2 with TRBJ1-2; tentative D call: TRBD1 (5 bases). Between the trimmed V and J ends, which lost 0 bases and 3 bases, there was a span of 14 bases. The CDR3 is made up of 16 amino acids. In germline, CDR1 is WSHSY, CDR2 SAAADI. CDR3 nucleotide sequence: TGCGCCAGCAGTGAGTCTTTGAGGGGCGAATACTATGGCTACACCTTC. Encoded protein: CASSESLRGEYYGYTF.

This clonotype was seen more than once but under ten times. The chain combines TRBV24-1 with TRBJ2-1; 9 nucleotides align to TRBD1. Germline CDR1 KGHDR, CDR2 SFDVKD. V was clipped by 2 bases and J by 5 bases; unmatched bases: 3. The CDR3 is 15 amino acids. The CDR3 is CATSDWGQGDNEQFF. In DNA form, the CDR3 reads TGTGCCACCAGTGATTGGGGACAGGGAGACAATGAGCAGTTCTTC.

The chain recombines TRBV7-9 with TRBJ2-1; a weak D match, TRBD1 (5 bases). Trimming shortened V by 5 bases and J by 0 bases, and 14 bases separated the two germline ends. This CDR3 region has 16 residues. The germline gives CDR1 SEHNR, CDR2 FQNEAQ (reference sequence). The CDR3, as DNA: TGTGCCAGCAGCCCCCTGGACACCGGCTCCTACAATGAGCAGTTCTTC. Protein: CASSPLDTGSYNEQFF.

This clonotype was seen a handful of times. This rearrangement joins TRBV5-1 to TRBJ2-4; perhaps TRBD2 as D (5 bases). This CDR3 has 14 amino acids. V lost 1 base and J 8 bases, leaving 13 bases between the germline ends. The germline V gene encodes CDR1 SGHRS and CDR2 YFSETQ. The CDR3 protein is CASSLMTPRDIQYF. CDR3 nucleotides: TGCGCCAGCAGCTTGATGACCCCGCGGGACATTCAGTACTTC.

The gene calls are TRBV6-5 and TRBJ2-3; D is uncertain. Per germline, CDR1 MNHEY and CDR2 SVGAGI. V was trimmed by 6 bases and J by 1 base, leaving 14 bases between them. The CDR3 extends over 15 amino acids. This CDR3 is CASSSSAARTDTQYF. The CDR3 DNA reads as TGTGCCAGCAGCTCGTCTGCAGCCCGCACAGATACGCAGTATTTT.

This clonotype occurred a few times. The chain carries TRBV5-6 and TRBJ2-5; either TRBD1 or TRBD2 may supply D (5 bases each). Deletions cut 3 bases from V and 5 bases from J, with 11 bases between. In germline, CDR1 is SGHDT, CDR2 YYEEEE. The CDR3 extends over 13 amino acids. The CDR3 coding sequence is TGTGCCAGCAGCTCCGGGGCCTTGGAGACCCAGTACTTC. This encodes CASSSGALETQYF.

The CDR3 DNA sequence: TGTGCCAGCAGTTTAAGGGGATCCACTTTTGGAGTCGAGCAGTACTTC. Protein product: CASSLRGSTFGVEQYF. The chain couples TRBV27 to TRBJ2-7, with D possibly being TRBD1 (5 bases). Per germline, CDR1 MNHEY and CDR2 SMNVEV (reference sequence). CDR3 length: 16 residues. The V gene lost 2 bases and the J gene lost 6 bases, with 20 bases spanning the gap.

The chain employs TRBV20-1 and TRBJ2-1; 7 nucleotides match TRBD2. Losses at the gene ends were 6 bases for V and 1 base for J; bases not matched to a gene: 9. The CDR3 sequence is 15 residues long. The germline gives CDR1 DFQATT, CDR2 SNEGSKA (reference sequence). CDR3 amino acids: CSARTSEGSYNEQFF. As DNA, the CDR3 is TGCAGTGCAAGGACTAGTGAGGGTTCCTACAATGAGCAGTTCTTC.

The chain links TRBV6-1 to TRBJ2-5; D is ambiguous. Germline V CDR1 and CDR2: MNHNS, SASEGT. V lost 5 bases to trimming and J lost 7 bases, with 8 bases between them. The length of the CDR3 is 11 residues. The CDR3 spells CASSLDPTQYF. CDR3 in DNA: TGTGCCAGCAGTCTTGATCCGACCCAGTACTTC.

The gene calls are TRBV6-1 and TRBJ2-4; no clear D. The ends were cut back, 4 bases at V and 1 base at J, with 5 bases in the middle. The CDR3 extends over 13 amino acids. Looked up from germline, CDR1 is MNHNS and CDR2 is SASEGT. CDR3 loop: CASSVGAKNIQYF. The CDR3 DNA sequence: TGTGCCAGCAGTGTAGGGGCCAAAAACATTCAGTACTTC.

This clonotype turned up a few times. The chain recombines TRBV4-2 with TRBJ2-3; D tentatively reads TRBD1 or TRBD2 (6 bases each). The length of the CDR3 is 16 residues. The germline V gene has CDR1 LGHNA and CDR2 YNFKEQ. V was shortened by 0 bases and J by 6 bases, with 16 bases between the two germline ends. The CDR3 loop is CASSQDGGPTPDTQYF. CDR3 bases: TGTGCCAGCAGCCAAGATGGGGGGCCTACTCCTGATACGCAGTATTTT.

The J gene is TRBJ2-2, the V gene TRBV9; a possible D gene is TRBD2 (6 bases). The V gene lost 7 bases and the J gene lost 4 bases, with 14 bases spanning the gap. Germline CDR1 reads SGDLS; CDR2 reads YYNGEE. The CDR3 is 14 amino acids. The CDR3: CASAGLSATGELFF. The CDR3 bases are TGTGCCAGCGCGGGACTTTCTGCCACCGGGGAGCTGTTTTTT.

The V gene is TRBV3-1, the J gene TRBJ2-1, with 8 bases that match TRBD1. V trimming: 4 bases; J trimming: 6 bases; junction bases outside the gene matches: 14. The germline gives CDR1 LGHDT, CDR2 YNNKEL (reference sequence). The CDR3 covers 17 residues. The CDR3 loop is CASSPLGWQGAINEQFF. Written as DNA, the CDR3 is TGTGCCAGCAGCCCCCTAGGATGGCAGGGGGCAATCAATGAGCAGTTCTTC.

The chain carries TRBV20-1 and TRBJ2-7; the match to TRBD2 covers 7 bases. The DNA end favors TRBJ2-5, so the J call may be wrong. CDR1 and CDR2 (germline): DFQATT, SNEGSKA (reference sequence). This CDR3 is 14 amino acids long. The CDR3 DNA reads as TGCAGTGCTAGAGATCAGGCTAGCGGACGGACCCAGTACTTC. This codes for CSARDQASGRTQYF.

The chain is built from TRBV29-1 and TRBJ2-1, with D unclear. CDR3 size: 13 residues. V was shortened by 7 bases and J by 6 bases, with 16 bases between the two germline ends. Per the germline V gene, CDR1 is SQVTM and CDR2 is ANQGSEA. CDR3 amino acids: CSGVILTRNEQFF. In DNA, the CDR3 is TGCAGCGGGGTTATTTTGACTCGCAATGAGCAGTTCTTC.

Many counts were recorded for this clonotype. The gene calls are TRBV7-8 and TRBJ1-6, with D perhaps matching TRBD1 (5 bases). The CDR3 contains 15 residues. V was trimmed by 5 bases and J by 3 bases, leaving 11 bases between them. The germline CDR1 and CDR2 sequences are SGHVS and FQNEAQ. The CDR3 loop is CASSLSGIYNSPLHF. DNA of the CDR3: TGTGCCAGCAGCCTTTCAGGGATCTATAATTCACCCCTCCACTTT.

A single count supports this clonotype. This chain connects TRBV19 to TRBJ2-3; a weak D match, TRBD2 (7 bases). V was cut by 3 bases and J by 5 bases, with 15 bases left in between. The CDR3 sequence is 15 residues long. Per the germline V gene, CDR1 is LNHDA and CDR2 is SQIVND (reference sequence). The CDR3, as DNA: TGTGCCAGTAGTATGAGGGGGGGTCTGGTAGATACGCAGTATTTT. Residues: CASSMRGGLVDTQYF.

The CDR3 DNA sequence: TGTGCCAGCAGCTTTCGGGACACGGGTGAAGAAGCTTTCTTT. This gives the protein CASSFRDTGEEAFF. The rearrangement joins TRBV7-9 to TRBJ1-1; D might be TRBD1 (6 bases). The CDR3 totals 14 residues. Germline CDR1 SEHNR, CDR2 FQNEAQ (reference sequence). V gave up 3 bases and J gave up 8 bases, with 16 bases separating them.

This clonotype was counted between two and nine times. DNA for the CDR3: TGCGCCAGCAGCCAACAGCCGGGGGCCCGGCCTCAAGAGACCCAGTACTTC. This codes for CASSQQPGARPQETQYF. The chain has TRBV4-1 and TRBJ2-5, with D perhaps being TRBD1 or TRBD2 (6 bases each). Between the trimmed V and J ends, which lost 2 bases and 2 bases, there was a span of 18 bases. The CDR3 extends over 17 amino acids. The germline V gene has CDR1 MGHRA and CDR2 YSYEKL.

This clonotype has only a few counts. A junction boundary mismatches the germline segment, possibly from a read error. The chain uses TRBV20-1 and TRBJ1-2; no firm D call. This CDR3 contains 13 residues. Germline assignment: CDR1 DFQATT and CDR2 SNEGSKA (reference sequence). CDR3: CSAANGVSYGYTF. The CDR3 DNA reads TGCAGTGCTGCAAACGGGGTATCCTATGGCTACACTTTC.